Given below is one T cell receptor (beta chain) in context. Uncontrolled infection, other autoimmune disease, pregnancy or lactation disqualified patients from enrolment. Researchers took RNA transcripts and amplified the TCR beta CDR3 regions from them. TCR CDR3 regions were first amplified by RT-PCR with HTBI primers. TCRdb itself ran the multiplex PCR reads through MiXCR, one entry per CDR3 protein. Here the sample spans a few hundred thousand distinct CDR3 sequences, roughly 15% being singletons. This specimen belongs to a study of T cells in Graves' hyperthyroidism and ophthalmopathy. CDR3 length equals 13 residues. CDR1 is DFQATT and CDR2 is SNEGSKA in the germline V gene (reference sequence). V was cut by 6 bases and J by 7 bases, with 18 bases left in between.

V gene TRBV20-1 combines with J gene TRBJ1-2, with D maybe TRBD1 (5 bases). Source material: blood. The source is a woman aged 45-65 years with Graves' hyperthyroidism that later progressed to Graves' ophthalmopathy. This CDR3 reads CSAPGGGTGGYTF. The CDR3 DNA reads as TGCAGTGCCCCGGGGGGGGGAACCGGTGGCTACACCTTC.